The T cell receptor beta chain under discussion was sequenced for a study of T cell responses to AZD1222 COVID-19 vaccine. Findings of the study overall: Donors were mostly white British, more females; clonal diversity possibly underestimated. The peak T cell response came first, and repertoires were sampled only after it. Reportedly, nearly half of unique spike TCRs recognized epitopes outside B.1.351/B.1.1.7 mutations.

The data were produced by immunoSEQ multiplex PCR, yet TCRdb's version contains in-frame clones alone and is incomplete. Among over 150,000 clones listed, about nine tenths were seen once. The CDR3 is made up of 20 amino acids. CDR1 is LNHDA and CDR2 is SQIVND in the germline V gene (reference sequence). With V trimmed by 2 bases and J by 1 base, 8 bases remained unmatched. As to this clone: What it binds is not known.

The sequences come from peripheral blood, collected on day 0 of AZD1222 vaccination. The TCR was taken from an adult in good health. This chain links TRBV19 with TRBJ2-2; 15 bases agree with TRBD2. The DNA for the CDR3 is TGTGCCAGTAGTATACGTCCCGGGACTAGCGGGAGGCTGAACACCGGGGAGCTGTTTTTT. The encoded protein is CASSIRPGTSGRLNTGELFF.